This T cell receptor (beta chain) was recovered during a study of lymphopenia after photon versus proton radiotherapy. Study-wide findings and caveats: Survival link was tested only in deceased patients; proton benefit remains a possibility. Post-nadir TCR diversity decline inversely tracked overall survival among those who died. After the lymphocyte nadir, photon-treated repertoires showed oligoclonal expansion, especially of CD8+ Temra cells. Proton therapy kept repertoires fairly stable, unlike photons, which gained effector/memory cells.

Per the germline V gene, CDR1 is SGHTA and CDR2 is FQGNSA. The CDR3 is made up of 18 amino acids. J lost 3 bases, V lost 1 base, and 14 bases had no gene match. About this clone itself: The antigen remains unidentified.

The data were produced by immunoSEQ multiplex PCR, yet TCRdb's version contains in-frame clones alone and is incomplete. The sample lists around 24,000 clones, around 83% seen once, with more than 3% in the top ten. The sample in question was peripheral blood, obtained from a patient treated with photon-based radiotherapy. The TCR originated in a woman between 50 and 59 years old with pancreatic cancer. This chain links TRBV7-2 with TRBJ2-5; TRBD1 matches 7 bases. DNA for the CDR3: TGTGCCAGCAGCTTAGAGCCCCAGACAGGGCAGGTTGAAGAGACCCAGTACTTC. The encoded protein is CASSLEPQTGQVEETQYF.